A selection of T cell receptor beta chains follows, all from one sample in a study of OX40 agonist ivuxolimab in advanced cancers. Method: immunoSEQ multiplex PCR; TCRdb's copy keeps in-frame clones and lacks some. The data show some 90,000 clones, around 87% seen once. The sequencing used CD4+ or CD8+ T cells sorted from blood, collected in a trial of the OX40 agonist ivuxolimab. The origin of the receptors is an adult with an advanced solid tumor such as melanoma, head and neck, liver or kidney cancer. Each CDR3 is given without its conserved first and last residue.

v_call: TRBV5-1
cdr3_aa: ASSITLGTGEIRNTEAF

v_call: TRBV5-6
cdr3_aa: ASSSPQETQY

v_call: TRBV12-5
cdr3_aa: ASGSRLAGGLNEQF

v_call: TRBV6-1
cdr3_aa: ASSETPIDTEAF

v_call: TRBV5-1
cdr3_aa: ASSLTQGANYGYT

v_call: TRBV7-9
cdr3_aa: ASSFGGAPNYGYT

v_call: TRBV2
cdr3_aa: ASTTSSYEQY

v_call: TRBV9
cdr3_aa: ASSVGVSNQPQH

v_call: TRBV6-5
cdr3_aa: ASSFTGGDTGELF

v_call: TRBV29-1
cdr3_aa: SAKKEGGTGELF

v_call: TRBV12-2
cdr3_aa: ASRLTVSTYGYT

v_call: TRBV19
cdr3_aa: ASSSATYNEQF

v_call: TRBV5-1
cdr3_aa: ASSFQGLAGGRADTQY

v_call: TRBV4-1
cdr3_aa: ASSQVSGSGNTIY

v_call: TRBV5-1
cdr3_aa: ASTLGRDRPQH

v_call: TRBV30
cdr3_aa: AWSARDREETQY

v_call: TRBV7-3
cdr3_aa: ASSLPSLAGDNEQF

v_call: TRBV6-4
cdr3_aa: ASHSHRENQPQH

v_call: TRBV20-1
cdr3_aa: SGHPYNEQF

v_call: TRBV7-2
cdr3_aa: ASSSPPGELF

v_call: TRBV9
cdr3_aa: ASSATTNTGELF

v_call: TRBV28
cdr3_aa: ASSLLYNEQF

v_call: TRBV18
cdr3_aa: ASSPPGANVLT

v_call: TRBV28
cdr3_aa: ASSLGTGHNSPLH

v_call: TRBV2
cdr3_aa: ASIGLANTNEQF

v_call: TRBV27
cdr3_aa: ASSLSAGVGEIQY

v_call: TRBV11-3
cdr3_aa: ATSLEGDPSSEAF

v_call: TRBV30
cdr3_aa: AWSVGAWRTEAF

v_call: TRBV5-5
cdr3_aa: ASSLGTGMNTDTQY

v_call: TRBV9
cdr3_aa: ASSVGSGELF

v_call: TRBV29-1
cdr3_aa: SVAPRQGETQY

v_call: TRBV19
cdr3_aa: ASNRRGANYGYT

v_call: TRBV9
cdr3_aa: ASSVAGGMGGDTQY

v_call: TRBV25-1
cdr3_aa: ASSDEGLLETQY

v_call: TRBV11-2
cdr3_aa: ASSLGILNYGYT

v_call: TRBV9
cdr3_aa: ASSPRQGLNTEAF

v_call: TRBV5-1
cdr3_aa: ASSLIGGNMNTEAF

v_call: TRBV11-3
cdr3_aa: ASSLDRVSFADTQY

v_call: TRBV7-8
cdr3_aa: ASRPRQGLVNTEAF

v_call: TRBV7-2
cdr3_aa: ASSLGLAGSNEQF

v_call: TRBV5-6
cdr3_aa: ATGQGRNTEAF

v_call: TRBV7-8
cdr3_aa: ASSSRILTYRTDTQY

v_call: TRBV5-5
cdr3_aa: ASSPSASGRADTQY

v_call: TRBV10-3
cdr3_aa: AITSDRGQDYGYT

v_call: TRBV27
cdr3_aa: ASSQRTSSYNEQF

v_call: TRBV9
cdr3_aa: ASSATGDYGYT

v_call: TRBV10-1
cdr3_aa: ASSGFVAGSTGELF

v_call: TRBV9
cdr3_aa: ASSPGTGVQPQH

v_call: TRBV11-3
cdr3_aa: ASSIYTGDGELF

v_call: TRBV19
cdr3_aa: ASSIDGRQLRADTQY

v_call: TRBV11-2
cdr3_aa: ASSLVSGTGNTGELF

v_call: TRBV7-2
cdr3_aa: ASSLVSNSPYEQY

v_call: TRBV10-1
cdr3_aa: ASRAANTGELF

v_call: TRBV19
cdr3_aa: ASSILPGFNEQF

v_call: TRBV7-9
cdr3_aa: ASSSGQGEAQPQH

v_call: TRBV11-3
cdr3_aa: ASSRTTGAGNTEAF

v_call: TRBV2
cdr3_aa: ASSEEGAVNRNTIY